This T cell receptor (beta chain) was recorded in a study of blood T cell repertoires in COVID-19 (TCRdb year 2020). With respect to the entire study: The collaborator samples originated in the United States, Italy and Spain and spanned the acute and convalescent phases of COVID-19. The material from the prospective study consisted of cDNA or gDNA derived from T cells, B-cell-depleted T cells, or PBMCs. Deeply sampled blood TCRbeta repertoires from subjects exposed to, actively infected with, or recovered from COVID-19 were included in the dataset. The repertoires were released in a freely available public database meant as a resource for research on the immune response to SARS-CoV-2. The samples were drawn from two sources: the first 160 participants of the ongoing ImmuneRACE study, and fewer than 1,500 subjects contributed by 6 global collaborators. Nearly every sample came with metadata listing a de-identified subject ID, COVID-19 status, age in years and sex. Where available, HLA class I and class II types were obtained from metadata supplied by the sample provider rather than from assay-based typing. What the work shows at the level of the full study, not this receptor alone: The quantity of clinical and demographic metadata differed by source and by participant and was supplied without curation.

The immunoSEQ Assay, a bias-controlled multiplex PCR, was used to amplify TCRbeta CDR3 regions from genomic DNA. The study's own analysis went as follows. The number of nucleated cells in each sample was estimated from the amplification of reference gene primers within the assay. To quantify the absolute abundance of each unique TCRbeta CDR3 rearrangement, sequence reads were collapsed and filtered. Productive Simpson clonality was computed per sample as the square root of Simpson's diversity index over productive rearrangements. TCRdb holds this immuneACCESS table with in-frame rearrangements only. Some clones are missing; in checked studies, unresolved V genes explain under half, and the rest has no known cause. V and J calls and clone size are given by that table; D and trimming were obtained from the DNA. The sample table contains around 380,000 clones; only one count was recorded for about 89% of them. The ten top clones hold around 1.3% of the sample.

A word on this clone: Its antigen remains undetermined. Nothing much larger sits one base from this clone, and base qualities are not available.

V ends up 1 base short and J 8 bases short, with an unmatched junction base count of 7. In the germline V gene (reference sequence), CDR1 corresponds to LGHDT and CDR2 to YNNKEL. Its CDR3 holds 17 amino acids, cysteine through phenylalanine. The read is trimmed to its CDR3 DNA, 51 bases read in frame from base 1. In the prospective study, participants were roughly 18 to 100 years old, resided in 20 to 30 geographic areas of the United States, and were enrolled through a virtual design. Cohort assignment in the prospective study relied on participant-reported clinical history from a screening survey and a study questionnaire. ImmuneRACE Cohort 3 recovered participants were defined by two consecutive negative NP/OP PCR tests, healthcare professional clearance, or symptom resolution. In the prospective study, whole blood, serum and a nasopharyngeal or oropharyngeal swab were collected from each participant by mobile phlebotomists. Additional blood draws and questionnaires over an approximately two-month period could optionally be provided by prospective study participants. Blood samples from the prospective study were shipped frozen or at room temperature prior to DNA extraction.

The V gene is TRBV3-1 (or the pseudogene TRBV3-2) and the J gene is TRBJ2-1; a stretch of 14 junction bases matches TRBD2. Sequences were obtained from PBMCs or T cells enriched from blood (not recorded which). The receptor's source is a man between 25 and 39 years old who had recovered from COVID-19. Here is the DNA: TGTGCCAGCAGCCAAGCCAGACTAGCGGGGGGGCACTATGAGCAGTTCTTC. It translates as CASSQARLAGGHYEQFF.